The clone carrying this T cell receptor (beta chain) was counted ten times or more. Its antigen is undetermined. This sample stems from a study of T cells in Graves' hyperthyroidism and ophthalmopathy. Study conclusions and caveats: Ophthalmopathy, as predicted by the model, came a median roughly 6.5 months after the prediction. Most thyroid-expanded clonotypes above 0.001 were also found in blood.

The germline V gene encodes CDR1 DFQATT and CDR2 SNEGSKA (reference sequence). The CDR3 extends over 13 amino acids. V was trimmed by 2 bases and J by 8 bases, leaving 12 bases between them. Together with thyroid ultrasound, orbital computed tomography, serum thyroxine and TRAb, clinical symptoms were used for diagnoses. TCR beta CDR3 sequences were amplified from RNA transcripts. HTBI primers were employed in a first-round RT-PCR of the TCR CDR3. One entry per CDR3 protein results from TCRdb running MiXCR on the multiplex PCR reads. In the table there are 470,000 or so distinct CDR3 sequences, 20% of which are singletons.

The clonotype originates from a man between 18 and 29 years old with Graves' hyperthyroidism. The sample comprised blood. The chain recombines TRBV20-1 with TRBJ2-2; D unclear. DNA for the CDR3: TGCAGTGCTAGATTCTCGGCCACTGGGGAGCTGTTTTTT. Residues: CSARFSATGELFF.